Included here is one TCR beta chain sequence, with context. Study processing details: Amplification from reference gene primers served as the basis for estimated nucleated cell counts. The method was immunoSEQ multiplex PCR; TCRdb's version includes in-frame clones alone and lacks a portion of them. V, J and clone size were drawn from that table, and D and trimming were deduced from the DNA. The table records around 170,000 clones, roughly 80% of them present only once. Germline loops: CDR1 SGDLS, CDR2 YYNGEE. Unmatched junction bases numbered 5, after V lost 0 bases and J lost 5 bases. The length of the CDR3 is 15 residues. Participants were placed into cohorts based on the clinical history they reported. The data were taken from a study of blood T cell repertoires in COVID-19. About the study: The United States, Italy and Spain supplied acute and convalescent COVID-19 samples. Sample material is recorded as cDNA or gDNA derived from T cells, B-cell-depleted T cells, or PBMCs.

The origin of this receptor is a man aged 50 or older who had recovered from COVID-19. Sequencing was performed on PBMCs or T cells enriched from blood (not recorded which). The chain joins TRBV9 to TRBJ1-1; TRBD1 matches at 9 bases. The chain's CDR3 is CASSVAGTGYTEAFF. CDR3 nucleotide sequence: TGTGCCAGCAGCGTAGCGGGGACAGGGTATACTGAAGCTTTCTTT.